What follows is one TCR beta chain and its context. Its cognate antigen is unknown. This specimen comes from a study of beta chain features in type 1 diabetes. The study's findings and limits: For Type 1 diabetes patients, all four CD4+ subsets carried TCRB CDR3s that were moderately but significantly shorter.

CDR1 is MNHEY and CDR2 is SMNVEV in the germline V gene (reference sequence). V was clipped by 5 bases and J by 7 bases, with 12 bases between them. This CDR3 is built from 13 residues. The entirety of the isolated RNA underwent reverse transcription, so expressed TCRB transcripts were sequenced. Measured with immunoSEQ multiplex PCR; TCRdb has only the in-frame clones, and not every one. Here the sample spans 130,000 or so clones, approximately 16% being singletons. This TCR came from a young man with type 1 diabetes. Sequencing was carried out using central memory CD4+ T cells from blood. The rearrangement links TRBV27 to TRBJ2-1; unclear D gene. The CDR3 reads CASSRLLPNEQFF. CDR3 coding DNA: TGTGCCAGCAGTCGTCTACTGCCTAATGAGCAGTTCTTC.